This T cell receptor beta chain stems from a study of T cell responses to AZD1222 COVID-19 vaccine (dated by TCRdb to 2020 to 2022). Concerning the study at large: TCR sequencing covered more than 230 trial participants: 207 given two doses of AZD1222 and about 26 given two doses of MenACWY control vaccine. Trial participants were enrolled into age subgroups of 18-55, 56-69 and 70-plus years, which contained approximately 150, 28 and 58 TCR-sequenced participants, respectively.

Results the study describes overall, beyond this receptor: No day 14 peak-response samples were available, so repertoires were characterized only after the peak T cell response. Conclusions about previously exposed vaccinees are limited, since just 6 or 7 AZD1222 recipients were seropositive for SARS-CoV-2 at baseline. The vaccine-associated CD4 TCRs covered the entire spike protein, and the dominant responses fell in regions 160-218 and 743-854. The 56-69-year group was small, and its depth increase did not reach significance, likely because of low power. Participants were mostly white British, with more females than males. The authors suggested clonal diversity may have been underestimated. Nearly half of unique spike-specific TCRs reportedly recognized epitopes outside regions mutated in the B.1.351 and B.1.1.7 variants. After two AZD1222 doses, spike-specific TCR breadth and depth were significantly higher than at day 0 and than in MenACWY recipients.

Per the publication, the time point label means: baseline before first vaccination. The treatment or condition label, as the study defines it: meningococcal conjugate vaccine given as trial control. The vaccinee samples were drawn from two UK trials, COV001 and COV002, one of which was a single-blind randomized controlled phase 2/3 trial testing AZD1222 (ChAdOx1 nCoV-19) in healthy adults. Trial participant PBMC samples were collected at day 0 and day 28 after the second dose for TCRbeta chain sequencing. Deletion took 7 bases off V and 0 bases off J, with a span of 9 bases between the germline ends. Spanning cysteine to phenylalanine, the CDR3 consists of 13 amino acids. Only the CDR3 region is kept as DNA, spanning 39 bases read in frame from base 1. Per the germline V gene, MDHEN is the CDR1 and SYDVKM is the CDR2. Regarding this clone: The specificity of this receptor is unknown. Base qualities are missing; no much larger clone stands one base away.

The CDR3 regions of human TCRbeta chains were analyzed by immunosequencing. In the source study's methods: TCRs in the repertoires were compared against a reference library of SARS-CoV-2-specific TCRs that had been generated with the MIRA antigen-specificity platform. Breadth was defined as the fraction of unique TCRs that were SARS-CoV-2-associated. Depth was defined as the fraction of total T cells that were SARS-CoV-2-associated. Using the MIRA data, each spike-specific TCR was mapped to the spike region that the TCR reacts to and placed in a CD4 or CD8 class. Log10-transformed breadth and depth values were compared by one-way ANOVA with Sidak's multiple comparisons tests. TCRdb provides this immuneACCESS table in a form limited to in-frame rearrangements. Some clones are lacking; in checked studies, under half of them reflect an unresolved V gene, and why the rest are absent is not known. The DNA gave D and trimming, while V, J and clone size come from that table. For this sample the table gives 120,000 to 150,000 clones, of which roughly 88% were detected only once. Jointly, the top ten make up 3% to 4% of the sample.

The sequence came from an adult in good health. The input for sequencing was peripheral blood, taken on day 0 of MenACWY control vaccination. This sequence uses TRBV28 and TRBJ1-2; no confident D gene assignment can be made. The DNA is TGTGCCAGCATGGACGGGACTAACTATGGCTACACCTTC. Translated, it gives CASMDGTNYGYTF.